The T cell receptor beta chain under discussion was sequenced for a study of a mutant IDH1 vaccine in newly diagnosed glioma. Background on the study: Weeks 1, 3, 5, 7, 11, 15, 19 and 23 were when patients received their eight vaccinations. Patients got their first vaccination 4-6 weeks after radiotherapy alone, or with temozolomide cycles. Study-wide points: Apparently, pseudoprogression bore no relation to changes among the top peripheral T cell clonotypes. Among patients, roughly 93% showed immune responses induced by the vaccine.

Per the germline V gene, CDR1 is SGHDN and CDR2 is FVKESK. The CDR3 extends over 15 amino acids. With 5 bases clipped from V and 9 bases from J, the junction kept 10 bases outside the gene matches. Time point specified: week 11, during vaccination. Each dose delivered 300 ug of mutant IDH1 20-mer peptide subcutaneously with imiquimod. Only in-frame clones appear in the TCRdb table, and some are missing; sequencing was by immunoSEQ multiplex PCR. The repertoire holds around 30,000 clones, with 90% as singletons. As to this clone: The antigen remains unidentified.

The TCR sequence derives from a man aged 18 to 30 with glioma. Sequenced here: PBMCs, sampled from a glioma patient whose treatment included an IDH1 peptide vaccine. J is TRBJ2-1 and V is TRBV14; 10 bases align to TRBD1. Here the CDR3 DNA reads TGTGCCAGCAGCGCTCGGGACAGGGGAACCGGTGAGCAGTTCTTC. It yields the protein CASSARDRGTGEQFF.